These 5 T cell receptor beta chains share one sample of origin, sequenced in a study of cytomegalovirus exposure and HLA in healthy donors. The PCR had 60 Vbeta and 13 Jbeta primers. The table came from immunoSEQ multiplex PCR; TCRdb's copy has only in-frame clones and leaves some out. The sample carries roughly 110,000 clones, more than 60% recorded once. Source material: PBMCs. Receptors originate from a man in his sixties in good health and CMV-seronegative.

This chain links TRBV7-9 with TRBJ1-2; D remains unclear. V was shortened by 1 base and J by 12 bases, with 12 bases between the two germline ends. The CDR3 contains 12 residues. Germline CDR1 SEHNR, CDR2 FQNEAQ (reference sequence). CDR3 residues: CASSLEVGGHTF. In DNA form, the CDR3 reads TGTGCCAGCAGCTTAGAAGTTGGAGGGCACACCTTC.

This clone was counted only a few times. Other DNA sequences in the sample encode the same CDR3. The chain has TRBV6-5 and TRBJ1-2; the D gene is possibly TRBD1 (6 bases). The germline CDR1 and CDR2 sequences are MNHEY and SVGAGI. Trimming took off 1 base at V and 2 bases at J, with 14 bases between the two ends. The CDR3 loop spans 16 amino acids. CDR3 sequence: CASSYLDSWGNYGYTF. CDR3 in DNA: TGTGCCAGCAGTTACTTGGACAGCTGGGGCAACTATGGCTACACCTTC.

This clone was detected only once. CDR3 amino acids: CASSFTSGVTGELFF. The CDR3 region has the DNA TGTGCCAGCAGCTTCACCTCCGGGGTCACCGGGGAGCTGTTTTTT. V and J are TRBV6-1 and TRBJ2-2, with a weak D call TRBD2 (5 bases). CDR1 and CDR2 (germline): MNHNS, SASEGT. This CDR3 spans 15 amino acids. Trimming took off 6 bases at V and 4 bases at J, with 15 bases between the two ends.

This rearrangement joins TRBV19 to TRBJ1-2; D may be TRBD1 (5 bases). V gave up 5 bases and J gave up 8 bases, with 21 bases separating them. Germline V gene sequence: CDR1 LNHDA, CDR2 SQIVND (reference sequence). The CDR3 spans 15 residues. DNA of the CDR3: TGTGCCAGTAGTCCCCAGGGAAACCTCCTCTTGGGCTACACCTTC. Translation gives CASSPQGNLLLGYTF.

The chain's CDR3 is CASIPGQGRSSGNTIYF. In DNA form, the CDR3 reads TGTGCCAGTATCCCGGGACAGGGTCGAAGCTCTGGAAACACCATATATTTT. The V call is TRBV19, the J call TRBJ1-3; 9 bases line up with TRBD1. Germline trimming cut 7 bases from V and 0 bases from J; bases unmatched to any gene: 10. Germline values: CDR1 LNHDA, CDR2 SQIVND (reference sequence). The CDR3 runs to 17 residues.